In its sample, the clone carrying this T cell receptor beta chain was seen many times. Its matching antigen is unknown. Exclusion of patients followed from uncontrolled infection, other autoimmune disease, pregnancy or lactation. It was RNA transcripts that yielded the amplified TCR beta CDR3 regions. A set of HTBI primers served as the primers for a first-round RT-PCR of the TCR CDR3. From the multiplex PCR reads, TCRdb called clonotypes with MiXCR, one entry per CDR3 protein. Counted here are fewer than 650,000 distinct CDR3 sequences, about 15% occurring once; the ten biggest clones make up approximately 4.3%. The data originate from a study of T cells in Graves' hyperthyroidism and ophthalmopathy. Study-level information: Peripheral blood sampling occurred at initial diagnosis, before any treatment.

Study results and limitations: Before onset, by a median of about six months, the model predicted ophthalmopathy.

The sequenced sample consisted of blood. The clonotype was recovered from a woman in her thirties or forties with Graves' ophthalmopathy.

The DNA for the CDR3 is TGTGCCAGCAGTTCCTCGGGGGGGGCAGGGGAGCAGTACTTC. Translation gives CASSSSGGAGEQYF. V is TRBV12-3 or TRBV12-4 and J is TRBJ2-7; 8 bases agree with TRBD2. The V and J ends lost 4 bases and 7 bases, in that order; junction bases with no gene match: 9. This CDR3 is 14 amino acids long.